The 26 T cell receptor beta chains below come from one sample, sequenced in a study of early T cells in non-severe SARS-CoV-2 infection. TCRdb analysed the 5' RACE reads with MiXCR anew, one entry per CDR3 protein. The sample lists fewer than 60,000 distinct CDR3 sequences, over 9.5% occurring once. Sequenced input: whole blood. The origin of the receptors is an adult who was a healthcare worker with PCR-confirmed SARS-CoV-2 infection or an uninfected control (not recorded which).

Ten or more counts support this clonotype. The rearrangement links TRBV7-3 to TRBJ2-1; TRBD2 agrees at 14 bases. This CDR3 spans 16 amino acids. Germline CDR1 is SGHTA and CDR2 is FQGTGA. Losses at the gene ends were 2 bases for V and 8 bases for J; bases not matched to a gene: 5. The CDR3 sequence is CASSLGTSGSYDEQFF. DNA of the CDR3: TGTGCCAGCAGCTTAGGGACTAGCGGGAGTTACGATGAGCAGTTCTTC.

The rearrangement uses TRBV6-4 and TRBJ2-3; 10 bases line up with TRBD1. This CDR3 is 15 amino acids long. Germline values: CDR1 MRHNA, CDR2 SNTAGT. The junction had 1 base not matched to a gene; V was cut back by 0 bases and J by 4 bases. The CDR3 protein is CASSDSTGGADTQYF. In nucleotides, the CDR3 is TGTGCCAGCAGTGACTCGACAGGGGGCGCAGATACGCAGTATTTT.

This clonotype occurred many times. V and J are TRBV6-1 and TRBJ1-5; 7 nucleotides align to TRBD1. CDR3 length: 14 amino acids. CDR1 MNHNS and CDR2 SASEGT come from the germline V gene. The V and J ends lost 4 bases and 6 bases, in that order; junction bases with no gene match: 6. CDR3 residues: CASSGTGVAQPQHF. DNA of the CDR3: TGTGCCAGCAGTGGGACAGGCGTTGCTCAGCCCCAGCATTTT.

This clonotype is medium-sized (0.01 to 0.1%) in the sample. The chain recombines TRBV29-1 with TRBJ2-3; D is unclear. Germline CDR1 and CDR2: SQVTM and ANQGSEA. V was shortened by 2 bases and J by 0 bases, with 0 bases between the two germline ends. CDR3 size: 11 residues. The CDR3 here is CSVESTDTQYF. CDR3 in DNA: TGCAGCGTTGAAAGCACAGATACGCAGTATTTT.

This clonotype has only a few counts. The chain has TRBV7-9 and TRBJ1-3; 8 bases agree with TRBD1. This CDR3 region has 16 residues. The V segment lost 5 bases and the J segment 0 bases; nucleotides outside the gene matches: 6. Germline lookup yields CDR1 SEHNR and CDR2 FQNEAQ (reference sequence). CDR3 amino acids: CASSTWTGPSGNTIYF. The CDR3, as DNA: TGTGCCAGCAGCACCTGGACAGGGCCCTCTGGAAACACCATATATTTT.

This clonotype occurred a few times. The J gene is TRBJ2-1, the V gene TRBV7-2; 12 nucleotides align to TRBD2. Trimming took 4 bases from V and 9 from J; bases not matched to a gene: 7. Germline V CDR1 and CDR2: SGHTA, FQGNSA. The length of the CDR3 is 15 residues. The CDR3 reads CASSSSSGGAFEQFF. CDR3 DNA sequence: TGTGCCAGCAGCTCCTCTAGCGGGGGGGCCTTTGAGCAGTTCTTC.

The chain joins TRBV5-1 to TRBJ2-4, with a possible D match to TRBD1 (7 bases). The CDR3 extends over 15 amino acids. V lost 0 bases, J lost 8 bases, and 15 bases lay in between. Germline V gives CDR1 SGHRS, CDR2 YFSETQ. CDR3 in amino acids: CASSLVAGGRYIQYF. CDR3 DNA: TGCGCCAGCAGCTTGGTAGCAGGGGGGCGGTACATTCAGTACTTC.

A few counts support this clonotype. This chain uses TRBV19 with TRBJ1-5; no clear D gene. This CDR3 is 15 amino acids long. The V gene lost 3 bases and the J gene lost 6 bases, with 15 bases spanning the gap. Germline lookup yields CDR1 LNHDA and CDR2 SQIVND (reference sequence). The CDR3 DNA is TGTGCCAGTAGTATCGTGGGAGGCGGGTCTCAGCCCCAGCATTTT. Translation: CASSIVGGGSQPQHF.

This clonotype was counted between two and nine times. The chain recombines TRBV4-2 with TRBJ1-5, with unresolved D. CDR1 is LGHNA, CDR2 YNFKEQ, per germline. The CDR3 covers 18 residues. With 0 bases removed from V and 2 bases from J, the gap between germline ends came to 17 bases. The CDR3 is CASSQDPPVHRGNQPQHF. For the CDR3, the DNA is TGTGCCAGCAGCCAAGACCCCCCGGTACATCGGGGCAATCAGCCCCAGCATTTT.

This clonotype was observed a few times. CDR3: CASSLWSVDEQYF. The CDR3 DNA follows: TGTGCCAGCAGTTTATGGTCGGTTGACGAGCAGTACTTC. J is TRBJ2-7 and V is TRBV28; the D is unclear. Germline assignment: CDR1 MDHEN and CDR2 SYDVKM. With 0 bases removed from V and 5 bases from J, the gap between germline ends came to 8 bases. This CDR3 is 13 amino acids long.

This clonotype was seen a handful of times. The J gene is TRBJ2-1, the V gene TRBV29-1; 7 bases are a match to TRBD1. The CDR3 has 16 residues. After removal of 5 bases from V and 0 bases from J, the junction contained 10 bases not matched to a gene. CDR1 and CDR2 (germline): SQVTM, ANQGSEA. The DNA of the CDR3 is TGCAGCGTTTCCACAGGGGCCCTGAGCTCCTACAATGAGCAGTTCTTC. It specifies CSVSTGALSSYNEQFF.

This chain joins TRBV7-9 and TRBJ2-3; 8 bases agree with TRBD2. Germline CDR1 reads SEHNR; CDR2 reads FQNEAQ (reference sequence). The CDR3 loop spans 15 amino acids. After removal of 4 bases from V and 4 bases from J, the junction contained 7 bases not matched to a gene. CDR3 loop: CASSSSSGGADTQYF. CDR3 nucleotide sequence: TGTGCCAGCAGCTCCTCCTCCGGGGGGGCAGATACGCAGTATTTT.

This clonotype has at least ten counts. V gene TRBV12-3 or TRBV12-4 combines with J gene TRBJ2-6, with D possibly matching TRBD2 (5 bases). V shed 2 bases and J shed 4 bases, with 9 bases lying between them. CDR3 length: 15 residues. The CDR3 sequence is CASSLRTGGANVLTF. In nucleotides, the CDR3 is TGTGCCAGCAGTTTAAGGACTGGAGGGGCCAACGTCCTGACTTTC.

A word on this clonotype: With a much larger clone just one base away, this may be a read error. V gene TRBV20-1 combines with J gene TRBJ2-3; no firm D call. V gave up 0 bases and J gave up 9 bases, with 7 bases separating them. Germline V lookup: CDR1 DFQATT, CDR2 SNEGSKA (reference sequence). This CDR3 comprises 11 residues. CDR3 sequence reads: CSARELSTQYF. The CDR3 bases are TGCAGTGCTAGAGAATTGTCAACGCAGTATTTT.

This chain joins TRBV3-1 and TRBJ2-1; the D gene is possibly TRBD2 (6 bases). The germline V gene encodes CDR1 LGHDT and CDR2 YNNKEL (reference sequence). CDR3 length: 11 residues. V was shortened by 7 bases and J by 9 bases, with 10 bases between the two germline ends. CDR3 amino acids: CASNHGSEQFF. The CDR3 nucleotides are TGTGCCAGCAACCACGGGAGTGAGCAGTTCTTC.

This clonotype was detected ten times or more. The gene calls are TRBV11-2 and TRBJ1-2, with 7 bases fitting TRBD1. Trimming cost V 5 bases and J 0 bases; bases outside gene matches: 12. Germline CDR1 SGHAT, CDR2 FQNNGV. The CDR3 is 17 residues long. The CDR3: CASSIWTGGSANYGYTF. CDR3 bases: TGTGCCAGCAGCATTTGGACAGGCGGCTCGGCTAACTATGGCTACACCTTC. The whole variable domain, remainder taken from reference TRBV11-2 and TRBJ1-2, is EAGVAQSPRYKIIEKRQSVAFWCNPISGHATLYWYQQILGQGPKLLIQFQNNGVVDDSQLPKDRFSAERLKGVDSTLKIQPAKLEDSAVYLCASSIWTGGSANYGYTFGSGTRLTVV.

The gene calls are TRBV20-1 and TRBJ2-1, with 13 bases that match TRBD2. The ends lost 5 bases at V and 8 bases at J; junction bases unmatched: 9. Germline V gene data show CDR1 as DFQATT and CDR2 as SNEGSKA (reference sequence). The CDR3 is made up of 15 amino acids. CDR3 protein: CSARLLAGGPHEQFF. CDR3 DNA: TGCAGTGCTCGCCTACTAGCGGGGGGGCCCCATGAGCAGTTCTTC.

The rearrangement joins TRBV28 to TRBJ2-1, with 9 bases aligning to TRBD2. V lost 4 bases, J lost 3 bases, and 10 bases stayed unmatched. Germline CDR1 MDHEN, CDR2 SYDVKM. The CDR3 covers 17 residues. This CDR3 reads CASSSPSRLADYNEQFF. CDR3 sequence (DNA): TGTGCCAGCAGTTCGCCCTCTCGACTAGCGGACTACAATGAGCAGTTCTTC.

This clonotype has a count of ten or more. This chain links TRBV11-2 with TRBJ2-1; 8 nucleotides line up with TRBD1. J gave up 7 bases and V 5 bases, and 13 bases lay outside the gene matches. The V gene's germline CDR1 is SGHAT and CDR2 FQNNGV. This CDR3 is 16 amino acids long. CDR3 protein: CASSPQTGVRGNEQFF. The CDR3 coding sequence is TGTGCCAGCAGCCCCCAGACAGGGGTGAGGGGTAATGAGCAGTTCTTC. Drawing the rest from reference TRBV11-2 and TRBJ2-1, the complete variable domain is EAGVAQSPRYKIIEKRQSVAFWCNPISGHATLYWYQQILGQGPKLLIQFQNNGVVDDSQLPKDRFSAERLKGVDSTLKIQPAKLEDSAVYLCASSPQTGVRGNEQFFGPGTRLTVL.

The chain employs TRBV7-2 and TRBJ2-5; tentatively, D is TRBD2 (6 bases). CDR1 and CDR2 from the germline V gene are SGHTA and FQGNSA. The CDR3 sequence is 15 residues long. V lost 4 bases, J lost 3 bases, and 15 bases lay in between. This CDR3 reads CASSSNRETKETQYF. DNA of the CDR3: TGTGCCAGCAGCTCGAACCGGGAGACCAAAGAGACCCAGTACTTC.

This clonotype was counted only a few times. This chain connects TRBV6-1 to TRBJ2-1, with 9 bases identical to TRBD1. The length of the CDR3 is 16 residues. CDR1 and CDR2 from the germline V gene are MNHNS and SASEGT. With V trimmed by 3 bases and J by 2 bases, 5 bases remained unmatched. The CDR3 DNA sequence: TGTGCCAGCAGTGATGTGGACAGGGGCCCCTACAATGAGCAGTTCTTC. This sequence encodes CASSDVDRGPYNEQFF.

The chain recombines TRBV12-3 or TRBV12-4 with TRBJ1-3; D gene uncertain. The CDR3 contains 12 residues. With 8 bases removed from V and 0 bases from J, the gap between germline ends came to 5 bases. The CDR3 nucleotides are TGTGCCAGCTCCTTCTCTGGAAACACCATATATTTT. Protein: CASSFSGNTIYF.

This chain joins TRBV28 and TRBJ2-2; TRBD1 or TRBD2 may be the D gene (5 bases each). CDR1 and CDR2 from the germline V gene are MDHEN and SYDVKM. Trimming removed 6 bases at V and 0 bases at J, with 17 bases between. The CDR3 length is 17 residues. The DNA for the CDR3 is TGTGCCAGCAGGGGGACCACCACAGCCTCGAACACCGGGGAGCTGTTTTTT. This sequence encodes CASRGTTTASNTGELFF. Drawing the rest from reference TRBV28 and TRBJ2-2, the complete variable domain is DVKVTQSSRYLVKRTGEKVFLECVQDMDHENMFWYRQDPGLGLRLIYFSYDVKMKEKGDIPEGYSVSREKKERFSLILESASTNQTSMYLCASRGTTTASNTGELFFGEGSRLTVL.

The rearrangement joins TRBV28 to TRBJ1-3, with TRBD1 as a possible D gene (6 bases). V dropped 4 bases and J dropped 1 base, with 11 bases sitting between them. Germline assignment: CDR1 MDHEN and CDR2 SYDVKM. This CDR3 is 15 amino acids long. CDR3 sequence reads: CASSSLQGSGNTIYF. The CDR3 DNA reads as TGTGCCAGCAGTTCCCTACAGGGATCTGGAAACACCATATATTTT.

This clonotype appeared a few times. The chain is built from TRBV10-3 and TRBJ1-2; D is perhaps TRBD1 (5 bases). From germline, CDR1 is ENHRY and CDR2 SYGVKD. V lost 2 bases and J 8 bases, leaving 9 bases between the germline ends. The CDR3 consists of 12 residues. In DNA, the CDR3 is TGTGCCATCAGTGAGAGACAGAACGGCTACACCTTC. Translated, it gives CAISERQNGYTF.

This clonotype was seen at least ten times. The V gene is TRBV20-1, the J gene TRBJ1-4, with 9 positions matching TRBD1. V gave up 6 bases and J gave up 7 bases; unmatched junction bases: 12. The CDR3 is 15 amino acids. The germline V gene encodes CDR1 DFQATT and CDR2 SNEGSKA (reference sequence). DNA of the CDR3: TGCAGTGCGCCGAGGCGGGACAGGGTCCTTGAAAAACTGTTTTTT. Protein: CSAPRRDRVLEKLFF.